This T cell receptor beta chain is from a study of cytomegalovirus exposure and HLA in healthy donors. Whole-study results and caveats: When presence/absence was analysed, sequencing depth was taken to be roughly uniform across donors. An apparent linkage of common viral pathogens to several of the most significant clusters emerged in a later analysis.

Concerning this clone itself: Its antigen is currently unknown.

From germline, CDR1 is SGHTS and CDR2 YDEGEE. V was clipped by 0 bases and J by 1 base, with 11 bases between them. The length of the CDR3 is 16 residues. Both 60 Vbeta primers and 13 Jbeta primers went into the PCR. Clones were read by immunoSEQ multiplex PCR, and TCRdb kept only the in-frame ones, dropping some. There are fewer than 150,000 clones in the sample; around three quarters occur only once, and 2% to 2.5% lies in the top ten. This receptor was identified in a man aged 25-45 years in good health and CMV-seronegative. The chain joins TRBV5-8 to TRBJ1-5; D remains ambiguous. The sequenced sample was PBMCs. The CDR3 bases are TGTGCCAGCAGCTTGGTGACTTTCTACAGCAATCAGCCCCAGCATTTT. As protein: CASSLVTFYSNQPQHF.